These 10 T cell receptor beta chains were sequenced from one sample in a study of blood T cell repertoires in COVID-19. Sequencing used immunoSEQ multiplex PCR; TCRdb keeps in-frame clones, though not all of them. The sample includes roughly 360,000 clones, more than 75% of them seen just once. The sample comprised peripheral blood. Source of these receptors: a human donor with acute or convalescent COVID-19. The donor label of this sample is uncertain.

The chain links TRBV5-5 to TRBJ2-7, with D maybe TRBD1 (6 bases). Per the germline V gene, CDR1 is SGHKS and CDR2 is YYEKEE (reference sequence). The CDR3 consists of 15 residues. Trimming took 0 bases from V and 7 from J, leaving 17 bases between them. DNA for the CDR3: TGTGCCAGCAGCTTGGAACCTCAGGGGATGCGGGAGCAGTACTTC. Translated, it gives CASSLEPQGMREQYF.

The V and J genes are TRBV19 and TRBJ1-5; 11 nucleotides line up with TRBD1. CDR3 length equals 15 residues. Germline-derived CDR1 and CDR2 are LNHDA and SQIVND (reference sequence). V dropped 1 base and J dropped 9; count of bases not matched to a gene: 5. CDR3 nucleotide sequence: TGTGCCAGTAGTATAGGGACAGGGGGCTCGTTGCCCCAGCATTTT. Amino acid sequence: CASSIGTGGSLPQHF.

The chain joins TRBV2 to TRBJ2-1, with 10 positions matching TRBD2. The CDR3 runs to 15 residues. J gave up 8 bases and V 3 bases, and 7 bases lay outside the gene matches. Germline values: CDR1 SNHLY, CDR2 FYNNEI. The DNA of the CDR3 is TGTGCCAGCAGTGAGTCTAGCGGGAGAGTCTATGAGCAGTTCTTC. Its protein is CASSESSGRVYEQFF.

This clone has just one count. The genes are TRBV7-9 and TRBJ2-3; 9 positions match TRBD2. V shed 7 bases, J shed 3 bases, and the junction held 8 bases outside the gene matches. Germline V CDR1 and CDR2: SEHNR, FQNEAQ (reference sequence). This CDR3 has 15 residues. CDR3 sequence (DNA): TGTGCCAGCACCCCCGGGACTAGCCCTACAGATACGCAGTATTTT. Protein product: CASTPGTSPTDTQYF.

The gene calls are TRBV14 and TRBJ2-7; perhaps TRBD1 as D (6 bases). Trimming pared 4 bases from V and 5 bases from J, leaving 15 bases between. The CDR3 is 14 residues long. CDR1 is SGHDN, CDR2 FVKESK, per germline. This chain's CDR3 is CASSPGQGINEQYF. CDR3 in DNA: TGTGCCAGCAGCCCAGGCCAGGGGATAAACGAGCAGTACTTC.

The chain has TRBV19 and TRBJ1-5; tentatively, D is TRBD1 (5 bases). The CDR3 totals 15 residues. CDR1 is LNHDA, CDR2 SQIVND, per germline (reference sequence). The V end was cut by 4 bases, the J end by 0 bases, with 10 bases between. The CDR3 here is CASSTRQNSNQPQHF. CDR3 DNA sequence: TGTGCCAGTAGTACCCGACAGAATAGCAATCAGCCCCAGCATTTT.

The rearrangement joins TRBV6-1 to TRBJ1-2; D may be TRBD1 (5 bases). The CDR3 has 14 residues. The ends were cut back, 1 base at V and 10 bases at J, with 16 bases in the middle. The V gene's germline CDR1 is MNHNS and CDR2 SASEGT. Here the CDR3 DNA reads TGTGCCAGCAGTGAAGGGGGCTTTGGGAGGCTCTACACCTTC. Amino acid sequence: CASSEGGFGRLYTF.

V gene TRBV18 combines with J gene TRBJ2-5, with TRBD1 identical over 10 bases. This CDR3 is 15 amino acids long. Unmatched junction bases numbered 6, after V lost 3 bases and J lost 5 bases. Per the germline V gene, CDR1 is KGHSH and CDR2 is LQKENI. CDR3 loop: CASSPQTGGGETQYF. The CDR3 coding sequence is TGTGCCAGCTCACCCCAGACAGGGGGCGGTGAGACCCAGTACTTC.

This clone was seen more than once but under ten times. CDR3 coding DNA: TGTGCCAGCAGTTCTCCAACTAGCGCCTACAATGAGCAGTTCTTC. As protein: CASSSPTSAYNEQFF. The rearrangement uses TRBV28 and TRBJ2-1; 7 bases map to TRBD2. The CDR3 runs 15 residues. V dropped 4 bases and J dropped 2; count of bases not matched to a gene: 5. Germline loops: CDR1 MDHEN, CDR2 SYDVKM.

The chain recombines TRBV6-6 with TRBJ1-5; 10 bases line up with TRBD1. CDR1 is MNHNY and CDR2 is SVGAGI in the germline V gene (reference sequence). V lost 6 bases and J lost 10; bases outside the gene matches: 15. This CDR3 region has 16 residues. The CDR3 DNA follows: TGTGCCAGCAGCGACCGGGACAGGGGACCCAATGAACCCCAGCATTTT. Encoded protein: CASSDRDRGPNEPQHF.